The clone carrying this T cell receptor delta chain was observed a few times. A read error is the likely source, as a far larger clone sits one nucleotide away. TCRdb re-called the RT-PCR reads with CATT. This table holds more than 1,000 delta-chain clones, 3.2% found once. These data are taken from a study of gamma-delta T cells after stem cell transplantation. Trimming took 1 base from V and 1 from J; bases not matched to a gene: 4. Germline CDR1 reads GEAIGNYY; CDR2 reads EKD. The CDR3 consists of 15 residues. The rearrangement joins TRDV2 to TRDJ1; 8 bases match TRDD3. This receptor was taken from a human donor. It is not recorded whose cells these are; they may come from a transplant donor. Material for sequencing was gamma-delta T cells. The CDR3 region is CACDTVGDCTDKLIF. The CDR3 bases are TGTGCCTGTGACACAGTGGGGGATTGCACCGATAAACTCATCTTT.